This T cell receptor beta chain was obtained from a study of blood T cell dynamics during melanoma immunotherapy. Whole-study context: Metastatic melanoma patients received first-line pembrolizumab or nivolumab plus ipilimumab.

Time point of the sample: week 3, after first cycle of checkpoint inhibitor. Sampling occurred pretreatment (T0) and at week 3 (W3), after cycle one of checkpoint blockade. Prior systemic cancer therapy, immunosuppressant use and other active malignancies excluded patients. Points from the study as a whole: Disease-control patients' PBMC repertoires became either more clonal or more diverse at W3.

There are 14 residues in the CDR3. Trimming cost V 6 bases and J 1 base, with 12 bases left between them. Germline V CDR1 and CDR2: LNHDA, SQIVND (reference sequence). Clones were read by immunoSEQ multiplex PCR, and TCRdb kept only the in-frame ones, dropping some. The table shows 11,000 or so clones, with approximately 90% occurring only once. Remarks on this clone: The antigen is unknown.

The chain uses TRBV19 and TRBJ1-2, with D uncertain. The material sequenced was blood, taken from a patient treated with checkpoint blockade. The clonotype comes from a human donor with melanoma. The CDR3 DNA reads TGTGCCAGTAGCTGGAAATACCTTAACTATGGCTACACCTTC. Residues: CASSWKYLNYGYTF.